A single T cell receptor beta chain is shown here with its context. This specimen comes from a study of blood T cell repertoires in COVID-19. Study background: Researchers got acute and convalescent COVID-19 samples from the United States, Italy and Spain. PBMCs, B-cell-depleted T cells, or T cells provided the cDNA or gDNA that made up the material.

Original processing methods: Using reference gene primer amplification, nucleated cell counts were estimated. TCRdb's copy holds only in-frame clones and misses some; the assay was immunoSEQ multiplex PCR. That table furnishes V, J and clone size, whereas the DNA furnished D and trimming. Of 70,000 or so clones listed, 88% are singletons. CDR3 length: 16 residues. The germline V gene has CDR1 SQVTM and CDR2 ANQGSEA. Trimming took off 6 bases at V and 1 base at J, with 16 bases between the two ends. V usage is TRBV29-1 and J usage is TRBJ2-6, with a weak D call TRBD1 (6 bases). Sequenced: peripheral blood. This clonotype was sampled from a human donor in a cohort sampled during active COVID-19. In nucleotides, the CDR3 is TGCAGCGTGCCCCGACAGGCGGATTCTGGGGCCAACGTCCTGACTTTC. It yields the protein CSVPRQADSGANVLTF.